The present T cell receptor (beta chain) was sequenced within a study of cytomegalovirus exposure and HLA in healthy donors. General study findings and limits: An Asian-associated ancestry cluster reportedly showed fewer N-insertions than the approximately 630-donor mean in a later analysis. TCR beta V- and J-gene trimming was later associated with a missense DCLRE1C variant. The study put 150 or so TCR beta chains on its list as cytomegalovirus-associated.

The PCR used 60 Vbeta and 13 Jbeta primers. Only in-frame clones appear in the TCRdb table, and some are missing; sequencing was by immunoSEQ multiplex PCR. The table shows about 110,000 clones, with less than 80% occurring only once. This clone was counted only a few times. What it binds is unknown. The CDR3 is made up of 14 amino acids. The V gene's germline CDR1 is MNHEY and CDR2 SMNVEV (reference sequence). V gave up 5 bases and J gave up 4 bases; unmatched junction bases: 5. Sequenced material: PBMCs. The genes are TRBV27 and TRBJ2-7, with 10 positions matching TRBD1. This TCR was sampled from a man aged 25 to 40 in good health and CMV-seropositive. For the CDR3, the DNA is TGTGCCAGCAGTATCCGGGACAGGGGTTACGAGCAGTACTTC. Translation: CASSIRDRGYEQYF.